This is a list of T cell receptor beta chains from one sample in a study of PD-1 blockade in classical Hodgkin lymphoma. Produced via immunoSEQ multiplex PCR; TCRdb's table is partial and in-frame only. The sample contains just under 20,000 clones, roughly 83% of which appear only once. Source: CD4+ T cells from blood, taken before the fourth cycle of nivolumab. These TCRs come from a human donor with classical Hodgkin lymphoma. Both conserved end residues are part of each CDR3.

J gene	CDR3 length	V gene	CDR3 protein
TRBJ2-1	13	TRBV15	CATSGRLGNEQFF
TRBJ1-1	15	TRBV5-1	CASSKTGGLNTEAFF
TRBJ2-5	15	TRBV28	CASSFRMQGQETQYF
TRBJ1-3	14	TRBV2	CASRDRTSGNTIYF
TRBJ2-3	15	TRBV5-1	CASSAGQGETDTQYF
TRBJ2-3	13	TRBV6-6	CASNTGGGDTQYF
TRBJ2-1	17	TRBV27	CASSLVTSGISHDEQFF
TRBJ1-4	15	TRBV27	CASSFARQGNLKLFF
TRBJ2-5	18	TRBV28	CASSSGTSGRASSETQYF
TRBJ2-6	19	TRBV7-9	CASSLVMTGGGSGANVLTF
TRBJ2-3	15	TRBV15	CATSGRDFITDTQYF
TRBJ2-4	12	TRBV6-1	CASSVSSNIQYF
TRBJ2-1	14	TRBV7-2	CASSEAGPLNEQFF
TRBJ2-7	14	TRBV5-1	CASSPLAGGYEQYF
TRBJ1-5	17	TRBV19	CASSINRDRASNQPQHF
TRBJ2-7	16	TRBV5-4	CASSLGRGGEGYEQYF
TRBJ2-5	13	TRBV30	CAWSPDSQETQYF
TRBJ2-2	16	TRBV7-3	CASSLLTGGGTGELFF
TRBJ1-1	15	TRBV30	CAWSWGGTGGTEAFF
TRBJ2-5	13	TRBV6-5	CASRRTGGETQYF
TRBJ2-1	19	TRBV14	CASSQRSWLAGEGPNEQFF
TRBJ2-7	12	TRBV6-6	CASSYSGSEQYF
TRBJ1-2	15	TRBV7-2	CASSLGKGIYYGYTF
TRBJ2-3	15	TRBV6-5	CASSSREGLADTQYF